This TCR beta chain was retrieved from a study of shared clonotypes between healthy human individuals. Germline V gene data show CDR1 as MNHNY and CDR2 as SVGAGI (reference sequence). Between the trimmed V and J ends, which lost 5 bases and 8 bases, there was a span of 15 bases. The CDR3 length is 13 residues. Method: immunoSEQ multiplex PCR; TCRdb's copy keeps in-frame clones and lacks some. The repertoire includes about 1,500,000 clones, approximately 96% of them detected once, and roughly 1.2% sits in the top ten. The receptor was isolated from a man aged 30-40 years in good health. The sequencing input was naive CD4+ T cells sorted from blood. Sample subset: CD45RA+ positively selected. The V and J genes are TRBV6-6 and TRBJ1-2; possibly TRBD1 for D (6 bases). DNA of the CDR3: TGTGCCAGCAGTACCGACAGGAGTAGGGGCTACACCTTC. Protein sequence: CASSTDRSRGYTF.